This record covers a single T cell receptor (beta chain). The data derive from a study of blood T cell repertoires in COVID-19. Study-wide context: Some COVID-19 samples were acute and others convalescent; all came from the United States, Italy and Spain. PBMCs, B-cell-depleted T cells, or T cells were the source of the cDNA or gDNA that made up the material.

The CDR3 is 18 amino acids. The V and J ends lost 5 bases and 0 bases respectively, with 20 bases between them. Germline V lookup: CDR1 WNHNN, CDR2 SYGVQD (reference sequence). Authors' data handling: Amplified reference gene primers provided the basis for estimating nucleated cell counts. This table comes from immunoSEQ multiplex PCR, and its TCRdb copy is limited to in-frame clones, with some not included. D and trimming were read from the DNA, whereas the V and J calls and clone size are those reported in that table. The sample records roughly 87,000 clones, 88% being singletons. This chain links TRBV10-1 with TRBJ1-3; unclear D gene. Specimen: peripheral blood. This clonotype was obtained from a man aged 55 to 70 with acute or convalescent COVID-19. CDR3 residues: CASSTDGVRVCSGNTIYF. CDR3 DNA sequence: TGCGCCAGCAGTACCGACGGGGTAAGGGTTTGCTCTGGAAACACCATATATTTT.